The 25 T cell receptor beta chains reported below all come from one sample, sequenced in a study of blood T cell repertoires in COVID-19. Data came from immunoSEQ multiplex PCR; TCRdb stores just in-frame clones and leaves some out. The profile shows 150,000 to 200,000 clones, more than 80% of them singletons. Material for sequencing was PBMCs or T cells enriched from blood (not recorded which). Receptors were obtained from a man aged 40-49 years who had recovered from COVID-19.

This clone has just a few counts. This CDR3 reads CASSTGFGGSGNTIYF. In DNA form, the CDR3 reads TGTGCCAGCAGCACTGGGTTCGGGGGATCAGGAAACACCATATATTTT. The rearrangement joins TRBV5-6 to TRBJ1-3; maybe TRBD1 (5 bases). Germline V gene data show CDR1 as SGHDT and CDR2 as YYEEEE. V lost 4 bases to trimming and J lost 4 bases, with 18 bases between them. The CDR3 runs to 16 residues.

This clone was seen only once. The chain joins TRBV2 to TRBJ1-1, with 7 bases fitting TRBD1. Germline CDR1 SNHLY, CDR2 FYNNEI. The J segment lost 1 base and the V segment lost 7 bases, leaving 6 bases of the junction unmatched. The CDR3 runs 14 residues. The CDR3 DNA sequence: TGTGCCAGCAAGGGGGACAGATCGAACACTGAAGCTTTCTTT. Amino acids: CASKGDRSNTEAFF.

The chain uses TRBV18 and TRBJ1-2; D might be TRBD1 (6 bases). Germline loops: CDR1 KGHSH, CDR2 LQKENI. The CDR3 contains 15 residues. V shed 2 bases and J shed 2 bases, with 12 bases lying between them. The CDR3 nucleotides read TGTGCCAGCTCACCAGTATCGGGACACAACTATGGCTACACCTTC. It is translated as CASSPVSGHNYGYTF.

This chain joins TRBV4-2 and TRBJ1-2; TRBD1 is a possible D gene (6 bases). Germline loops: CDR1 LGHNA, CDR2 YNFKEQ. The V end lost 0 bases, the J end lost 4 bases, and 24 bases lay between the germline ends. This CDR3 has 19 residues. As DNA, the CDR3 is TGTGCCAGCAGCCAAGATCCCCCGGGGGGCGATTCATGGGTCTATGGCTACACCTTC. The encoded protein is CASSQDPPGGDSWVYGYTF.

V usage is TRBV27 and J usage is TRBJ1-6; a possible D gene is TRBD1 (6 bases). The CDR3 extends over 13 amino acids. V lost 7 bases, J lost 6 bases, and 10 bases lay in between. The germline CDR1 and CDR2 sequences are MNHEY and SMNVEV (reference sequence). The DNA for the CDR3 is TGTGCCAGCAACAGGGCTGGTAATTCACCCCTCCACTTT. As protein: CASNRAGNSPLHF.

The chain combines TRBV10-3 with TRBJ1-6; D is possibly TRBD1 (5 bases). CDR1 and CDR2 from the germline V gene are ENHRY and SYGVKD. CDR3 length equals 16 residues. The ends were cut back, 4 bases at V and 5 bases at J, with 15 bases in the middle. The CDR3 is CAISAGGGANNSPLHF. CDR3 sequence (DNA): TGTGCCATCAGTGCGGGAGGAGGGGCGAATAATTCACCCCTCCACTTT.

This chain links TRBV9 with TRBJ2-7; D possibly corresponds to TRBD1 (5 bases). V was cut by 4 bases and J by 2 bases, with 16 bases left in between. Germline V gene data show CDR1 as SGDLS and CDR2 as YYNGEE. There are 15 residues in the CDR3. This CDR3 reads CASSPHYRQTYEQYF. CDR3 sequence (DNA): TGTGCCAGCAGCCCCCACTATAGACAGACCTACGAGCAGTACTTC.

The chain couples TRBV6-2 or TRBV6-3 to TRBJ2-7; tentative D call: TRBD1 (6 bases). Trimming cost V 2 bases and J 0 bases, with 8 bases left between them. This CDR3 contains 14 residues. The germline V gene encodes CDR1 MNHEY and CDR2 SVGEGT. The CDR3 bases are TGTGCCAGCAGTTACGGGACAAACTCCTACGAGCAGTACTTC. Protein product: CASSYGTNSYEQYF.

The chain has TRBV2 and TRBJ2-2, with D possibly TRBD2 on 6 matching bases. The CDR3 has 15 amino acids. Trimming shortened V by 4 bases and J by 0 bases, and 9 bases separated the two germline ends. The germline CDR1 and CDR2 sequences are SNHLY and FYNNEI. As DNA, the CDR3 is TGTGCCAGCAGTGTAAGCGGGTCGAACACCGGGGAGCTGTTTTTT. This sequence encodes CASSVSGSNTGELFF. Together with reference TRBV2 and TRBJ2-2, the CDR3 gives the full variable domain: EPEVTQTPSHQVTQMGQEVILRCVPISNHLYFYWYRQILGQKVEFLVSFYNNEISEKSEIFDDQFSVERPDGSNFTLKIRSTKLEDSAMYFCASSVSGSNTGELFFGEGSRLTVL.

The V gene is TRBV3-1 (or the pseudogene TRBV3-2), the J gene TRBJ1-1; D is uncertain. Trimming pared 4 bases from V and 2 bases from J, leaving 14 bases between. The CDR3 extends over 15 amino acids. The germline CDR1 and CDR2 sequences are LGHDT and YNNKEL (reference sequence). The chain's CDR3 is CASSRLARANTEAFF. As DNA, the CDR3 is TGTGCCAGCAGCCGCCTTGCGAGAGCCAACACTGAAGCTTTCTTT.

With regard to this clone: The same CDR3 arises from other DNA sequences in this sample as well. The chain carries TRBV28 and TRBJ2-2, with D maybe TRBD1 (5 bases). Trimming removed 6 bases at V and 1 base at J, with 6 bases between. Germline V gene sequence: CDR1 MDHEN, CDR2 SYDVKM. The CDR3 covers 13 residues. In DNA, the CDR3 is TGTGCCAGCAGAACAGGGAACACCGGGGAGCTGTTTTTT. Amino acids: CASRTGNTGELFF. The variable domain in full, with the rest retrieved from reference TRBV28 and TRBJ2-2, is DVKVTQSSRYLVKRTGEKVFLECVQDMDHENMFWYRQDPGLGLRLIYFSYDVKMKEKGDIPEGYSVSREKKERFSLILESASTNQTSMYLCASRTGNTGELFFGEGSRLTVL.

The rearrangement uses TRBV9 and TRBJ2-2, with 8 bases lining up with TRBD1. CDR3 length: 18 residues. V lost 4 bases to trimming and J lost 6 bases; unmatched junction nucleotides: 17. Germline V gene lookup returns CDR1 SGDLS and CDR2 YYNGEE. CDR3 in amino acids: CASSLRPGTGSGSGELFF. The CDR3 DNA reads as TGTGCCAGCAGCCTCCGTCCCGGGACAGGTTCGGGGTCCGGGGAGCTGTTTTTT.

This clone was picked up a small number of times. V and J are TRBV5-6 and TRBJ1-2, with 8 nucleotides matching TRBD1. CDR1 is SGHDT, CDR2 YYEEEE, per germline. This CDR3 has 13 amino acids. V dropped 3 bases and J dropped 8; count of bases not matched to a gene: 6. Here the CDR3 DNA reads TGTGCCAGCAGCTGGGACAGGCGCACCGGCTACACCTTC. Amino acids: CASSWDRRTGYTF.

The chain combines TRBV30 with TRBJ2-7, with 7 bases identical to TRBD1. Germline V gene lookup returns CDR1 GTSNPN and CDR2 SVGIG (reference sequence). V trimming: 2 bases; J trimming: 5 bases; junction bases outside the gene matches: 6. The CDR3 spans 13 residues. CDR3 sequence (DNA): TGTGCCTGGAGTTATAACAGGGGCCACGAGCAGTACTTC. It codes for CAWSYNRGHEQYF.

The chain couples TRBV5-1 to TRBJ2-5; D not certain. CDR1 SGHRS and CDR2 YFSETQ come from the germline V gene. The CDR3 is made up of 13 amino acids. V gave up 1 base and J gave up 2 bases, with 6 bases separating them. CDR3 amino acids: CASSLTVQETQYF. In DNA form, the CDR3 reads TGCGCCAGCAGCTTGACAGTTCAAGAGACCCAGTACTTC.

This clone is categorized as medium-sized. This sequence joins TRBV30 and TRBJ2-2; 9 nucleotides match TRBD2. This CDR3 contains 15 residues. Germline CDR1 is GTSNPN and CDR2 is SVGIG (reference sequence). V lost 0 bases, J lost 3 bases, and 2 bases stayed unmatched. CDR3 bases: TGTGCCTGGAGTGTACGCGGGAGGGACACCGGGGAGCTGTTTTTT. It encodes CAWSVRGRDTGELFF.

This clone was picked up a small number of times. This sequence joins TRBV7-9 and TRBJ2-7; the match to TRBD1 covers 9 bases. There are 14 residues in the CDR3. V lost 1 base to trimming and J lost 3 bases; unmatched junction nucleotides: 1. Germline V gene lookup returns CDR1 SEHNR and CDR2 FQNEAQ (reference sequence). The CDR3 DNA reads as TGTGCCAGCAGCTTAGTGGGACAGGGCTACGAGCAGTACTTC. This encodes CASSLVGQGYEQYF.

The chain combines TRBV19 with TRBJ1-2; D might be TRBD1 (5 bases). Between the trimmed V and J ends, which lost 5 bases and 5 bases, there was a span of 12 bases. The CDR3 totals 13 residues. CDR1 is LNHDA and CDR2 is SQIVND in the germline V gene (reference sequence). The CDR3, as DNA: TGTGCCAGTAGTCGCAGGGTTGATTATGGCTACACCTTC. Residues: CASSRRVDYGYTF.

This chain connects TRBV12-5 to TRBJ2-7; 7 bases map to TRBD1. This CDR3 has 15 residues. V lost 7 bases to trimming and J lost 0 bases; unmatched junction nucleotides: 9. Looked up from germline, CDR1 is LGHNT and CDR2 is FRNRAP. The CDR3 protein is CASAPGQPYSYEQYF. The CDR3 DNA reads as TGTGCTAGTGCCCCGGGACAGCCGTACTCCTACGAGCAGTACTTC.

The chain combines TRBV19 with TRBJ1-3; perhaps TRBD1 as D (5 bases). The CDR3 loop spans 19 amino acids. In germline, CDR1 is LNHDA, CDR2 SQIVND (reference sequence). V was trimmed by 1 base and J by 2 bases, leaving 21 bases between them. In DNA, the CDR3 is TGTGCCAGTAGTATAGGTGTGGACAAGACGGCGGTAGCTGGAAACACCATATATTTT. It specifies CASSIGVDKTAVAGNTIYF.

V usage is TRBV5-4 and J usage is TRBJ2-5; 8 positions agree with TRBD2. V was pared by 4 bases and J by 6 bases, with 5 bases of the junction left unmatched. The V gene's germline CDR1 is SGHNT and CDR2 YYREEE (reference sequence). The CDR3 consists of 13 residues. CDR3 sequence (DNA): TGTGCCAGCAGCAAAGCGGGGGACAAGACCCAGTACTTC. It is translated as CASSKAGDKTQYF.

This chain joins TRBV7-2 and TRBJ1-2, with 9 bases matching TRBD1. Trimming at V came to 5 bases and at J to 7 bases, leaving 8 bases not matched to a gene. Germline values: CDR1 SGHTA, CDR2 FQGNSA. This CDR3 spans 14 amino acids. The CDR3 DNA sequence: TGTGCCAGCAGCACCCACAGGGGGCAATTTGGCTACACCTTC. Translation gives CASSTHRGQFGYTF. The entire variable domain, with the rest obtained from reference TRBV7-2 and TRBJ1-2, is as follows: GAGVSQSPSNKVTEKGKDVELRCDPISGHTALYWYRQSLGQGLEFLIYFQGNSAPDKSGLPSDRFSAERTGGSVSTLTIQRTQQEDSAVYLCASSTHRGQFGYTFGSGTRLTVV.

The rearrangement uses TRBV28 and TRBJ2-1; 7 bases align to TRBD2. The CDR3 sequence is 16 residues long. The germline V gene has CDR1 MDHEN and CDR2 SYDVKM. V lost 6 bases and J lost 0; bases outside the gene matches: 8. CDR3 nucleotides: TGTGCCAGCAGGTTACTAGCGTGGTCCTCCTACAATGAGCAGTTCTTC. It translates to CASRLLAWSSYNEQFF.

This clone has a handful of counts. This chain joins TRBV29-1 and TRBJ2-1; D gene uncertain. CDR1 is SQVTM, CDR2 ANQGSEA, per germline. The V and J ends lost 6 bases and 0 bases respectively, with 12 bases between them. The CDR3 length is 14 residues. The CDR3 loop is CSVPERSSYNEQFF. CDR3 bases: TGCAGCGTCCCCGAGAGGAGCTCCTACAATGAGCAGTTCTTC.

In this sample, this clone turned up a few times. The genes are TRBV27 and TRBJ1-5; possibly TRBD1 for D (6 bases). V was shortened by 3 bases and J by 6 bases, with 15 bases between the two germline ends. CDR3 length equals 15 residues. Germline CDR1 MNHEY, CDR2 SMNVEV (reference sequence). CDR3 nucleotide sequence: TGTGCCAGCAGTTTTGGGGGGGCTGTCAGTCAGCCCCAGCATTTT. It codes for CASSFGGAVSQPQHF.